This T cell receptor (beta chain) emerged from a study of cytomegalovirus exposure and HLA in healthy donors. Study background: Early release data held 85 million or so unique TCRs from HLA-typed donors. Study results and limitations: Looking again later, the authors saw that most CMV-associated TCR beta chains seemed HLA-restricted.

PCR primers comprised 60 Vbeta and 13 Jbeta primers. The data were produced by immunoSEQ multiplex PCR, yet TCRdb's version contains in-frame clones alone and is incomplete. The sample lists around 150,000 clones, 65% to 70% occurring once. This clone is medium-sized by share. The antigen remains undetermined. The germline CDR1 and CDR2 sequences are SGHVS and FQNEAQ. Trimming pared 5 bases from V and 8 bases from J, leaving 24 bases between. This CDR3 has 16 residues. Sequenced: PBMCs. The chain links TRBV7-8 to TRBJ1-2; possible D gene TRBD1, 6 bases. This clonotype originated in a man under 40 in good health and CMV-seropositive. CDR3 sequence (DNA): TGTGCCAGCAGCACATATCTAGACAGGACTGACTGCGGCTACACCTTC. Translated: CASSTYLDRTDCGYTF.